This passage covers 6 T cell receptor beta chains from one sample sequenced in a study of blood T cell repertoires in COVID-19 (dated by TCRdb to the early 2020s). Library prep was done by the immunoSEQ multiplex PCR assay. TCRdb carries this immuneACCESS record with in-frame sequences only. Its versions omit some clonotypes, under half of them owing to an unresolved V gene in the studies checked, with the rest unexplained. The sample yields 90,000 to 150,000 clones; 75% to 85% were counted once. The ten top clones hold around 3.9% of the sample. The sample comprised peripheral blood. These receptors all come from a woman of 80 years or more with acute or convalescent COVID-19.

The chain recombines TRBV5-1 with TRBJ2-7; 9 nucleotides match TRBD1. CDR1 and CDR2 from the germline V gene are SGHRS and YFSETQ. The V and J ends lost 4 bases and 0 bases, in that order; junction bases with no gene match: 8. The CDR3 has 16 residues. The CDR3, as DNA: TGCGCCAGCAGCCCAACGACAGGGGGGCTCTCCTACGAGCAGTACTTC. Translated, it gives CASSPTTGGLSYEQYF. Full variable domain (missing parts from reference TRBV5-1 and TRBJ2-7): KAGVTQTPRYLIKTRGQQVTLSCSPISGHRSVSWYQQTPGQGLQFLFEYFSETQRNKGNFPGRFSGRQFSNSRSEMNVSTLELGDSALYLCASSPTTGGLSYEQYFGPGTRLTVT.

The sample holds one count of this clone. The chain is built from TRBV19 and TRBJ2-2; 9 positions match TRBD2. The CDR3 runs 15 residues. V gave up 3 bases and J gave up 4 bases; unmatched junction bases: 3. Germline V gene lookup returns CDR1 LNHDA and CDR2 SQIVND (reference sequence). CDR3 in DNA: TGTGCCAGTAGTATCGCGGGAGGGAGCACCGGGGAGCTGTTTTTT. Translation: CASSIAGGSTGELFF.

The chain uses TRBV7-3 and TRBJ1-1; a weak D match, TRBD1 (6 bases). Germline V CDR1 and CDR2: SGHTA, FQGTGA. CDR3 length: 15 amino acids. Trimming took off 3 bases at V and 1 base at J, with 12 bases between the two ends. The CDR3: CASSFTGTANTEAFF. The CDR3, as DNA: TGTGCCAGCAGCTTCACAGGGACCGCGAACACTGAAGCTTTCTTT.

This clone was detected many times. The rearrangement joins TRBV15 to TRBJ1-2, with 10 bases matching TRBD1. Germline V CDR1 and CDR2: LNHNV, YYDKDF (reference sequence). The CDR3 consists of 14 residues. J lost 13 bases, V lost 4 bases, and 12 bases had no gene match. In DNA, the CDR3 is TGTGCCACCAGCACGCGGACCTCGGGACAGGGGATCACCTTC. It translates to CATSTRTSGQGITF.

A remark on this clone: One end of the junction fails to match germline, which may point to a read error. This chain joins TRBV7-2 and TRBJ2-1, with D possibly TRBD2 on 5 matching bases. The CDR3 covers 16 residues. The germline CDR1 and CDR2 sequences are SGHTA and FQGNSA. In nucleotides, the CDR3 is TGTGCCAGCAGCTTAGTGTCGGGAACGGACTTTGATTTAAAGGTCTTC. Protein: CASSLVSGTDFDLKVF. The whole variable domain, remainder taken from reference TRBV7-2 and TRBJ2-1, is GAGVSQSPSNKVTEKGKDVELRCDPISGHTALYWYRQSLGQGLEFLIYFQGNSAPDKSGLPSDRFSAERTGGSVSTLTIQRTQQEDSAVYLCASSLVSGTDFDLKVFGPGTRLTVL.

CDR3 residues: CASSSPGVSDNEQFF. The CDR3 region has the DNA TGTGCCAGCAGTTCCCCGGGAGTCTCAGACAATGAGCAGTTCTTC. The chain combines TRBV6-2 or TRBV6-3 with TRBJ2-1; possibly TRBD2 for D (6 bases). CDR3 length: 15 amino acids. With 4 bases removed from V and 5 bases from J, the gap between germline ends came to 15 bases. The germline CDR1 and CDR2 sequences are MNHEY and SVGEGT.